This T cell receptor beta chain originates from a study of cytomegalovirus exposure and HLA in healthy donors. The germline V gene encodes CDR1 LNHDA and CDR2 SQIVND (reference sequence). CDR3 length equals 16 residues. Trimming stripped 5 bases from V and 5 bases from J, with 21 bases between. Primers included in the PCR were 60 Vbeta and 13 Jbeta primers. The repertoire was sequenced with immunoSEQ multiplex PCR; TCRdb's copy has only in-frame clones and lacks some. Of roughly 98,000 clones listed, roughly 60% are singletons. This clone was seen a few times. The material sequenced was PBMCs. The TCR sequence derives from a woman in her twenties or thirties in good health and CMV-seropositive. This rearrangement joins TRBV19 to TRBJ2-5, with D tentatively TRBD1 (5 bases). This CDR3 reads CASSAKSRVGWETQYF. In nucleotides, the CDR3 is TGTGCCAGTAGTGCCAAATCCAGGGTCGGGTGGGAGACCCAGTACTTC.